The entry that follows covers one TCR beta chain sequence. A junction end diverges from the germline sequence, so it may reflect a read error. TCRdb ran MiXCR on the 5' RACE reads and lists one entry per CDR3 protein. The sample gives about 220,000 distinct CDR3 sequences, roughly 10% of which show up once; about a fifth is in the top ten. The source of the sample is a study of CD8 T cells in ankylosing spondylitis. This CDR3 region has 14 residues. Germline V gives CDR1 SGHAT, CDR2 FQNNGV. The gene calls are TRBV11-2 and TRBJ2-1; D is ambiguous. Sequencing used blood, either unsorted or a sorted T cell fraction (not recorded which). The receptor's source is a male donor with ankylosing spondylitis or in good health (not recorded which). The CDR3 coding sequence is TGTGACAGCAGCTTAGATTTCGACCGGAATGAGCAGTTCTTC. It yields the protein CDSSLDFDRNEQFF.